Listed here are 3 T cell receptor beta chains from one sample, sequenced in a study of blood T cells in healthy people across ages (dated by TCRdb to 2014 to 2015). Library preparation employed 5' RACE. Sequencing used an Illumina HiSeq 2500. A second PCR of about 7 to 12 cycles was run with a J-beta primer mix and a sample-barcoded 5' primer. The raw public data were reprocessed by TCRdb itself: fastp quality trimming at Q25, MiXCR clonotype calling, in-frame beta chains only. All rows with the same CDR3 protein become a single entry with the most common DNA and genes. In all, the sample holds 780,000 or so distinct CDR3 sequences, and 45% to 70% of those were seen once. Roughly 24% of the sample lies in the top ten. Sequencing input: blood. Receptors originate from a man in his forties in good health.

V is TRBV27 and J is TRBJ1-5; D call uncertain. V was pared by 6 bases and J by 4 bases, with 7 bases between. Per the germline V gene, CDR1 is MNHEY and CDR2 is SMNVEV (reference sequence). The CDR3 sequence is 12 residues long. CDR3 sequence: CASSDPNQPQHF. In nucleotides, the CDR3 is TGTGCCAGCAGCGATCCAAATCAGCCCCAGCATTTT.

This sequence joins TRBV6-5 and TRBJ2-5; unclear D gene. The germline V gene encodes CDR1 MNHEY and CDR2 SVGAGI. CDR3 length: 15 amino acids. V lost 0 bases, J lost 4 bases, and 12 bases lay in between. CDR3: CASSYSPNWGETQYF. CDR3 in DNA: TGTGCCAGCAGTTACTCCCCAAACTGGGGAGAGACCCAGTACTTC.

This clonotype came up once. This sequence joins TRBV11-3 and TRBJ2-7; TRBD1 or TRBD2 may be the D gene (5 bases each). The J call may not be correct, given that the DNA end is closer to TRBJ2-4. CDR3 length: 13 amino acids. Germline V gene data show CDR1 as SGHNT and CDR2 as YENEEA. CDR3: CASSFRGHAIQYF. In nucleotides, the CDR3 is TGTGCCAGCAGCTTCCGGGGCCATGCCATTCAGTACTTC.